The rows below give T cell receptor beta chains drawn from one sample of a study of blood T cell repertoires in COVID-19. TCRdb's copy holds only in-frame clones and misses some; the assay was immunoSEQ multiplex PCR. Seen here are about 280,000 clones, more than 85% observed once, and the top ten hold roughly 5.1%. The source material was peripheral blood. The receptors were gathered from a middle-aged man with acute or convalescent COVID-19. Each CDR3 is given with its conserved first and last residue. The order of the fields is D gene, clone size, V gene, J gene, CDR3 protein, CDR3 DNA. D genes are given only for firm matches. Not all rows give a size; the values are once, few, many and, for expanded clones, a class.

d_gene: TRBD1; abundance: -; v_gene: TRBV7-9; j_gene: TRBJ1-4; CDR3aa: CASSWAGQEGNEKLFF; CDR3nt: TGTGCCAGCAGCTGGGCCGGACAGGAGGGTAATGAAAAACTGTTTTTT
d_gene: TRBD1; abundance: once; v_gene: TRBV18; j_gene: TRBJ2-1; CDR3aa: CASSPRTGDNEQFF; CDR3nt: TGTGCCAGCTCACCTAGGACAGGGGACAATGAGCAGTTCTTC
d_gene: -; abundance: -; v_gene: TRBV18; j_gene: TRBJ2-3; CDR3aa: CASSPPAGGVAHTQYF; CDR3nt: TGTGCCAGCTCACCCCCCGCGGGTGGGGTCGCGCATACGCAGTATTTT
d_gene: -; abundance: -; v_gene: TRBV10-3; j_gene: TRBJ1-2; CDR3aa: CAISEGASPPRGYTF; CDR3nt: TGTGCCATCAGTGAGGGTGCGTCCCCCCCCAGGGGCTACACCTTC
d_gene: -; abundance: few; v_gene: TRBV29-1; j_gene: TRBJ1-1; CDR3aa: CSGQGTEAFF; CDR3nt: TGCAGCGGTCAGGGGACTGAAGCTTTCTTT
d_gene: TRBD2; abundance: -; v_gene: TRBV5-1; j_gene: TRBJ2-1; CDR3aa: CASSFGSGGAPNEQFF; CDR3nt: TGCGCCAGCAGCTTCGGTAGCGGGGGGGCTCCCAATGAGCAGTTCTTC
d_gene: TRBD1; abundance: -; v_gene: TRBV3-1/TRBV3-2; j_gene: TRBJ1-4; CDR3aa: CASSPGTGRPNEKLFF; CDR3nt: TGTGCCAGCAGCCCCGGGACAGGGCGGCCTAATGAAAAACTGTTTTTT
d_gene: TRBD1; abundance: -; v_gene: TRBV5-1; j_gene: TRBJ1-4; CDR3aa: CASSPNRQGRDEKLFF; CDR3nt: TGCGCCAGCAGCCCCAACCGACAGGGAAGGGATGAAAAACTGTTTTTT
d_gene: TRBD1; abundance: -; v_gene: TRBV13; j_gene: TRBJ2-7; CDR3aa: CASSLARDRDGEQYF; CDR3nt: TGTGCCAGCAGCTTAGCGCGAGACAGGGATGGCGAGCAGTACTTC
d_gene: -; abundance: -; v_gene: TRBV24-1; j_gene: TRBJ2-3; CDR3aa: CATSDLDRRSTDTQYF; CDR3nt: TGTGCCACCAGTGATTTGGACAGACGTAGCACAGATACGCAGTATTTT
d_gene: -; abundance: once; v_gene: TRBV12-3/TRBV12-4; j_gene: TRBJ1-5; CDR3aa: CASSSTSNQPQHF; CDR3nt: TGTGCCAGCAGCTCTACCTCCAATCAGCCCCAGCATTTT
d_gene: TRBD1; abundance: once; v_gene: TRBV27; j_gene: TRBJ1-5; CDR3aa: CASSPGTGSYQPQHF; CDR3nt: TGTGCCAGCAGTCCCGGGACAGGCTCTTATCAGCCCCAGCATTTT
d_gene: -; abundance: -; v_gene: TRBV6-5; j_gene: TRBJ1-3; CDR3aa: CASSWGLGNTIYF; CDR3nt: TGTGCCAGCAGCTGGGGGCTTGGAAACACCATATATTTT
d_gene: -; abundance: -; v_gene: TRBV2; j_gene: TRBJ1-5; CDR3aa: CASSAAQRNQPQHF; CDR3nt: TGTGCCAGCAGTGCAGCACAGAGAAATCAGCCCCAGCATTTT
d_gene: -; abundance: -; v_gene: TRBV2; j_gene: TRBJ2-7; CDR3aa: CASSLYEQYF; CDR3nt: TGTGCCAGCAGCCTTTACGAGCAGTACTTC
d_gene: -; abundance: -; v_gene: TRBV6-5; j_gene: TRBJ2-7; CDR3aa: CASRSQKYEQYF; CDR3nt: TGTGCCAGCAGATCCCAGAAATACGAGCAGTACTTC
d_gene: TRBD1; abundance: -; v_gene: TRBV19; j_gene: TRBJ1-4; CDR3aa: CASSKAGSPRGEKLFF; CDR3nt: TGTGCCAGTAGTAAAGCCGGCAGTCCCAGGGGGGAAAAACTGTTTTTT
d_gene: TRBD1; abundance: -; v_gene: TRBV6-5; j_gene: TRBJ1-4; CDR3aa: CASSAPGTGDEKLFF; CDR3nt: TGTGCCAGCTCGGCCCCAGGGACAGGGGATGAAAAACTGTTTTTT
d_gene: -; abundance: -; v_gene: TRBV2; j_gene: TRBJ1-2; CDR3aa: CASGGLNYGYTF; CDR3nt: TGTGCCAGCGGGGGACTCAACTATGGCTACACCTTC
d_gene: TRBD1; abundance: -; v_gene: TRBV6-5; j_gene: TRBJ1-2; CDR3aa: CAIQARLRTGYGYTF; CDR3nt: TGTGCCATTCAAGCTCGATTGAGGACAGGTTACGGCTACACCTTC
d_gene: -; abundance: -; v_gene: TRBV6-1; j_gene: TRBJ1-6; CDR3aa: CASSETGLNSPLHF; CDR3nt: TGTGCCAGCAGTGAAACAGGCCTTAACTCACCCCTCCACTTT
d_gene: -; abundance: -; v_gene: TRBV2; j_gene: TRBJ2-6; CDR3aa: CASMGRAGANVLTF; CDR3nt: TGTGCCAGCATGGGTCGGGCTGGGGCCAACGTCCTGACTTTC
d_gene: TRBD2; abundance: -; v_gene: TRBV5-1; j_gene: TRBJ2-2; CDR3aa: CASSLALAGPGELFF; CDR3nt: TGCGCCAGCAGCTTGGCGCTAGCGGGGCCCGGGGAGCTGTTTTTT
d_gene: -; abundance: -; v_gene: TRBV11-2; j_gene: TRBJ2-5; CDR3aa: CASSLLLTETQYF; CDR3nt: TGTGCCAGCAGCTTGTTACTTACTGAGACCCAGTACTTC
d_gene: TRBD1; abundance: -; v_gene: TRBV11-2; j_gene: TRBJ1-6; CDR3aa: CASSLNRGDNSPLHF; CDR3nt: TGTGCCAGCAGCCTAAACAGGGGGGATAATTCACCCCTCCACTTT
d_gene: TRBD1; abundance: -; v_gene: TRBV2; j_gene: TRBJ2-7; CDR3aa: CASRAIFRDRESYEQYF; CDR3nt: TGTGCCAGCAGAGCTATTTTCCGGGACAGGGAGTCCTACGAGCAGTACTTC
d_gene: -; abundance: once; v_gene: TRBV5-4; j_gene: TRBJ1-1; CDR3aa: CASSLDSHNTEAFF; CDR3nt: TGTGCCAGCAGCTTGGACAGTCATAACACTGAAGCTTTCTTT
d_gene: TRBD2; abundance: -; v_gene: TRBV3-1/TRBV3-2; j_gene: TRBJ2-7; CDR3aa: CASSQEAPRGAGAYEQYF; CDR3nt: TGTGCCAGCAGCCAAGAGGCCCCGCGGGGAGCGGGGGCCTACGAGCAGTACTTC
d_gene: -; abundance: -; v_gene: TRBV6-2/TRBV6-3; j_gene: TRBJ2-5; CDR3aa: CASSYSATGIDEETQYF; CDR3nt: TGTGCCAGCAGTTACTCCGCCACAGGGATTGACGAAGAGACCCAGTACTTC
d_gene: TRBD1; abundance: -; v_gene: TRBV4-2; j_gene: TRBJ1-5; CDR3aa: CASSQGQGDRYIVGPQHF; CDR3nt: TGTGCCAGCAGCCAAGGACAGGGGGACAGATACATCGTGGGGCCCCAGCATTTT
d_gene: -; abundance: -; v_gene: TRBV3-1/TRBV3-2; j_gene: TRBJ1-2; CDR3aa: CASSYTGPGYTF; CDR3nt: TGTGCCAGCAGCTATACAGGGCCTGGCTACACCTTC
d_gene: -; abundance: -; v_gene: TRBV3-1/TRBV3-2; j_gene: TRBJ1-1; CDR3aa: CASSTRGQNTEAFF; CDR3nt: TGTGCCAGCAGCACAAGGGGACAGAACACTGAAGCTTTCTTT
d_gene: TRBD1; abundance: -; v_gene: TRBV10-3; j_gene: TRBJ1-5; CDR3aa: CAISDRTGDQPQHF; CDR3nt: TGTGCCATCAGTGACAGGACAGGGGACCAGCCCCAGCATTTT
d_gene: -; abundance: -; v_gene: TRBV3-1/TRBV3-2; j_gene: TRBJ1-6; CDR3aa: CASSPLWTPYNSPLHF; CDR3nt: TGTGCCAGCAGCCCACTCTGGACACCCTATAATTCACCCCTCCACTTT
d_gene: -; abundance: -; v_gene: TRBV5-1; j_gene: TRBJ2-1; CDR3aa: CASSYYDEQFF; CDR3nt: TGCGCCAGCTCTTACTACGATGAGCAGTTCTTC
d_gene: -; abundance: -; v_gene: TRBV12-5; j_gene: TRBJ1-2; CDR3aa: CASGLSGGTLYTF; CDR3nt: TGTGCTAGTGGTCTTTCCGGAGGAACATTGTACACCTTC
d_gene: -; abundance: -; v_gene: TRBV5-1; j_gene: TRBJ1-5; CDR3aa: CASSLETGSQPQHF; CDR3nt: TGCGCCAGCAGCTTAGAGACAGGATCTCAGCCCCAGCATTTT
d_gene: TRBD1; abundance: -; v_gene: TRBV11-2; j_gene: TRBJ1-2; CDR3aa: CASSFSQGAGGYTF; CDR3nt: TGTGCCAGCAGCTTTTCACAGGGGGCCGGTGGCTACACCTTC
d_gene: TRBD1; abundance: -; v_gene: TRBV6-5; j_gene: TRBJ2-7; CDR3aa: CASSHGTESYEQYF; CDR3nt: TGTGCCAGCAGTCACGGGACAGAGTCCTACGAGCAGTACTTC
d_gene: -; abundance: -; v_gene: TRBV10-3; j_gene: TRBJ1-2; CDR3aa: CAISEQIQDYGYTF; CDR3nt: TGTGCCATCAGCGAGCAAATACAGGACTATGGCTACACCTTC